This T cell receptor (beta chain) comes out of a study of low-dose radiotherapy and immunotherapy resistance in tumors. Study as a whole: Cohort 2, a group dosed every two weeks at 1 Gy per fraction, received 13 Gy in total over 26 weeks. Patients took 300 mg oral aspirin daily for four cycles from cycle 1 day 1. Every two weeks, cyclophosphamide 200 mg/m2 was infused one day before radiation plus immunotherapy.

Sample time point: before trial treatment. The CDR3 is made up of 14 amino acids. V lost 3 bases, J lost 1 base, and 13 bases lay in between. CDR1 is DFQATT and CDR2 is SNEGSKA in the germline V gene (reference sequence). This clonotype was recorded many times. First-strand cDNA relied on TRAV- and TRBV-specific primers spanning alpha and beta chains. A constant-region primer paired with the V-primer adapter amplified TCRs over 20 PCR cycles. TCRdb analysed the reads with MiXCR anew, one entry per CDR3 protein. The sample holds around 83,000 distinct CDR3 sequences, 18% seen once. The rearrangement joins TRBV20-1 to TRBJ2-7; either TRBD1 or TRBD2 may fit D (5 bases each). This sequence originates from a male donor with prostate cancer. Here the sequenced sample was PBMCs, taken before treatment. Here the CDR3 reads CSASKGRLSYEQYF. The CDR3 DNA reads as TGCAGTGCTAGTAAGGGACGCCTATCCTACGAGCAGTACTTC.